This T cell receptor (beta chain) was documented in a study of blood T cell repertoires in COVID-19. This clone showed up just once. As originally analysed: Nucleated cell counts were estimated from reference gene primer amplification. Clones were sequenced by immunoSEQ multiplex PCR, and TCRdb holds only the in-frame ones, with some missing. V and J calls and clone size are as listed in that table; D and trimming were resolved from the DNA. This table has about 280,000 clones, 88% appearing once. Germline assignment: CDR1 SNHLY and CDR2 FYNNEI. V lost 2 bases and J lost 2; bases outside the gene matches: 6. This CDR3 region has 16 residues.

This chain links TRBV2 with TRBJ2-1; TRBD1 agrees at 7 bases. What was sequenced was peripheral blood. The source is a man younger than 30 with active or convalescent COVID-19. CDR3 DNA: TGTGCCAGCAGTGAACCTAGGGACAGTACCTACAATGAGCAGTTCTTC. Protein sequence: CASSEPRDSTYNEQFF.